This is a list of T cell receptor beta chains from one sample in a study of blood T cell repertoires in COVID-19. Some clones are missing from TCRdb's copy, which holds only in-frame ones; the method was immunoSEQ multiplex PCR. Altogether roughly 250,000 clones are present, more than 75% being singletons, with the ten largest covering around 0.89%. Sequenced: peripheral blood. The receptors shown here come from a man aged 40-49 years with acute or convalescent COVID-19. Each CDR3 is given with its conserved first and last residue. D genes are given only for firm matches. Not every row has a clone size; where given, it reads once, few, many or a size class.

TRBJ2-1	TRBV3-1/TRBV3-2	TRBD2	.	TGTGCCAGCAGCCAAGGGGGACTAGCGGGGCTCTCGAGTAAGCAGTTCTTC	CASSQGGLAGLSSKQFF
TRBJ1-1	TRBV21-1	.	.	TGTGCCAGCAGCAAAGTGCAACAGAACACTGAAGCTTTCTTT	CASSKVQQNTEAFF
TRBJ1-6	TRBV12-1	.	.	TGTGCCAGCAGCAATCGGCATCCGAGGAACAGGGGTAATTCACCCCTCCACTTT	CASSNRHPRNRGNSPLHF
TRBJ1-4	TRBV6-1	.	.	TGTGCCAGCAGTGAAGCGCCGTCCTACGGAAAACTGTTTTTT	CASSEAPSYGKLFF
TRBJ1-2	TRBV18	.	once	TGTGCCAGCTCACCACCGAGAAGAATCTATGGCTACACCTTC	CASSPPRRIYGYTF
TRBJ1-2	TRBV29-1	TRBD1	.	TGCAGCGTTTCGACAGGGTGGGGCTACACCTTC	CSVSTGWGYTF
TRBJ1-1	TRBV30	.	.	TGTGCCTGGAGTCAGGAGAACACTGAAGCTTTCTTT	CAWSQENTEAFF
TRBJ1-6	TRBV9	TRBD1	.	TGTGCCAGCAGCGTAGAGGGACAGACAACACCCCTCCACTTT	CASSVEGQTTPLHF
TRBJ2-7	TRBV11-2	TRBD2	once	TGTGCCAGCAGCTTAGAGCCTAGCGGGGGGGCCGAGCAGTACTTC	CASSLEPSGGAEQYF
TRBJ1-1	TRBV3-1/TRBV3-2	TRBD1	.	TGTGCCAGCGCCGGGACAGGGGCGACTGAAGCTTTCTTT	CASAGTGATEAFF
TRBJ1-1	TRBV6-5	.	.	TGTGCCAGCAGTTACTCCCAGGGCTTTGATAGGGGTGAAGCTTTCTTT	CASSYSQGFDRGEAFF
TRBJ2-7	TRBV9	.	.	TGTGCCAGCAGCGTATCAGGGGATCACTACGAGCAGTACTTC	CASSVSGDHYEQYF
TRBJ2-3	TRBV18	.	.	TGTGCCAGCTCACTAGCGGGCACAGATACGCAGTATTTT	CASSLAGTDTQYF
TRBJ1-2	TRBV28	.	.	TGTGCCAGCAGTTTCGCAGGAGGGACTTATGGCTACACCTTC	CASSFAGGTYGYTF
TRBJ1-1	TRBV7-2	TRBD1	once	TGTGCCAGCAGCCTACAGGGGGCGTTAACTGAAGCTTTCTTT	CASSLQGALTEAFF
TRBJ2-2	TRBV7-2	TRBD2	.	TGTGCCAGCAGCTTAGAGGCGCGGGGGGCCAACACCGGGGAGCTGTTTTTT	CASSLEARGANTGELFF
TRBJ1-3	TRBV7-2	TRBD1	.	TGTGCCAGCAGCTTAGACAGGGGATCTGGAAACACCATATATTTT	CASSLDRGSGNTIYF
TRBJ1-1	TRBV11-3	.	.	TGTGCCAGCAGCCTAGGACAGAATGAAGCTTTCTTT	CASSLGQNEAFF
TRBJ1-4	TRBV5-1	.	.	TGCGCCAGCAGCGAATCAGGGCTTAATGAAAAACTGTTTTTT	CASSESGLNEKLFF
TRBJ1-2	TRBV27	.	.	TGTGCCAGCAGTCCAATCGGACAGCTCGCTAACTATGGCTACACCTTC	CASSPIGQLANYGYTF
TRBJ2-2	TRBV5-1	.	.	TGCGCCAGCAGCTTGGCCCGGGGATGGGACACCGGGGAGCTGTTTTTT	CASSLARGWDTGELFF
TRBJ1-3	TRBV19	.	.	TGTGCCAGTAGTAGTTTCAGGCCCTCTGGAAACACCATATATTTT	CASSSFRPSGNTIYF
TRBJ2-1	TRBV29-1	.	.	TGCAGCGTTGAAACCGGTGTCTCCTACAATGAGCAGTTCTTC	CSVETGVSYNEQFF
TRBJ2-7	TRBV3-1/TRBV3-2	TRBD1	.	TGTGCCAGCAGCCGGACAGGTCGGGACGAGCAGTACTTC	CASSRTGRDEQYF
TRBJ1-1	TRBV27	TRBD1	few	TGTGCCAGCAGGAAACAGGGGACCCCTGAAGCTTTCTTT	CASRKQGTPEAFF
TRBJ2-5	TRBV24-1	TRBD1	.	TGTGCCACCAGTCCCCGGGACAGCCTTAAAGAGACCCAGTACTTC	CATSPRDSLKETQYF
TRBJ1-5	TRBV24-1	TRBD1	few	TGTGCCCGTGACCTGAGGGGGCGAAGAAGCAATCAGCCCCAGCATTTT	CARDLRGRRSNQPQHF
TRBJ1-2	TRBV28	TRBD1	.	TGTGCCAGCAGTTTACAGGGGGAAGGCTACACCTTC	CASSLQGEGYTF
TRBJ2-7	TRBV5-4	TRBD1	.	TGTGCCAGCAGCGCGGATCCGGGACAGTCCTACGAGCAGTACTTC	CASSADPGQSYEQYF
TRBJ1-5	TRBV7-8	.	.	TGTGCCAGCAGCTCCCGGGACAAAGGGCAGCCCCAGCATTTT	CASSSRDKGQPQHF
TRBJ2-5	TRBV6-2/TRBV6-3	.	.	TGTGCCAGCAGTCCCCCCGCATTTGCAACACAGTACTTC	CASSPPAFATQYF
TRBJ1-3	TRBV18	.	few	TGTGCCAGCTCACCACTTACGTCGGGCTCTGGAAACACCATATATTTT	CASSPLTSGSGNTIYF
TRBJ2-3	TRBV3-1/TRBV3-2	TRBD2	.	TGTGCCAGCAGCCAAGAATCGCAGCGGGGGCCTGCGCAGTATTTT	CASSQESQRGPAQYF
TRBJ2-1	TRBV6-5	TRBD1	few	TGTGCCAGCAGTTACAGGGACAGGGAGGTAGGGCAGTTCTTC	CASSYRDREVGQFF
TRBJ1-1	TRBV7-3	TRBD1	.	TGTGCCAGCAGCCCCGGACAGGGTCTGAGAGCTTTCTTT	CASSPGQGLRAFF
TRBJ1-2	TRBV6-6	.	.	TGTGCCAGCAGTTACCAGGCCGTCGGCTACACCTTC	CASSYQAVGYTF
TRBJ1-1	TRBV6-5	.	.	TGTGCCAGCAGTTACTCTGGGAGGGCTTTCTTT	CASSYSGRAFF
TRBJ1-1	TRBV30	TRBD1	.	TGTGCCTGGACCGGGGACAGGGTTAACACTGAAGCTTTCTTT	CAWTGDRVNTEAFF
TRBJ2-7	TRBV18	TRBD1	.	TGTGCCAGCTCACCCCTACAGGGGCTCTACGAGCAGTACTTC	CASSPLQGLYEQYF
TRBJ2-1	TRBV5-6	.	.	TGTGCCAGCAGCACGGACACAGACAATGAGCAGTTCTTC	CASSTDTDNEQFF
TRBJ2-2	TRBV7-8	TRBD2	.	TGTGCCAGCAGCCGACTAGCGGGTGACACCGGGGAGCTGTTTTTT	CASSRLAGDTGELFF
TRBJ1-6	TRBV12-3/TRBV12-4	.	.	TGTGCCAGCACCCTGAAGGGGAATTCACCCCTCCACTTT	CASTLKGNSPLHF
TRBJ1-2	TRBV12-3/TRBV12-4	.	.	TGTGCCACGGAGGGTGGCTATGGCTACACCTTC	CATEGGYGYTF
TRBJ2-5	TRBV7-9	.	.	TGTGCCAGCAGCTTATATGTCGGGGGACAAGAGACCCAGTACTTC	CASSLYVGGQETQYF
TRBJ1-2	TRBV7-9	.	.	TGTGCCAGCAGCTTAGCTGAGGGTAGTAACTATGGCTACACCTTC	CASSLAEGSNYGYTF
TRBJ1-1	TRBV5-6	.	once	TGTGCCAGCAGCTCCGCAGGCCACCGAGGGAGCACTGAAGCTTTCTTT	CASSSAGHRGSTEAFF
TRBJ2-4	TRBV27	.	once	TGTGCCAGCAGTTTCGCGTGGGGGCTGAGAGCCAAAAACATTCAGTACTTC	CASSFAWGLRAKNIQYF
TRBJ1-2	TRBV9	.	.	TGTGCCAGCAGCGTAGCTAGGGAGTCATATGGCTACACCTTC	CASSVARESYGYTF
TRBJ1-5	TRBV19	.	.	TGTGCCGAAGGGGTGCAGGCGTTCGATCAGCCCCAGCATTTT	CAEGVQAFDQPQHF
TRBJ2-1	TRBV5-6	TRBD1	once	TGTGCCAGCAGCTTAATAGACAGGGGGTTCGACAATGAGCAGTTCTTC	CASSLIDRGFDNEQFF
TRBJ2-7	TRBV2	TRBD1	.	TGTGCCAGCAGTGGAGGACAGGGGTCCTACGAGCAGTACTTC	CASSGGQGSYEQYF
TRBJ1-2	TRBV7-2	.	.	TGTGCCAGCACTATACAGGGTACAGACCTTCGGGGCTACACCTTC	CASTIQGTDLRGYTF
TRBJ2-6	TRBV15	.	few	TGTGCCACCAGCAGAGATCGAGGGACTGGGGCCAACGTCCTGACTTTC	CATSRDRGTGANVLTF
TRBJ2-3	TRBV19	TRBD2	.	TGTGCCAGTAGTATACCGACGCCCTGGGAGCGGGGGGGCCGTGGTACAGATACGCAGTATTTT	CASSIPTPWERGGRGTDTQYF
TRBJ1-5	TRBV11-2	.	.	TGTGCCAGCAGCTTAGGCAGTAGCAATCAGCCCCAGCATTTT	CASSLGSSNQPQHF
TRBJ1-2	TRBV28	.	.	TGTGCCAGCAGTCCCGGACAGTACGAGTATGGCTACACCTTC	CASSPGQYEYGYTF